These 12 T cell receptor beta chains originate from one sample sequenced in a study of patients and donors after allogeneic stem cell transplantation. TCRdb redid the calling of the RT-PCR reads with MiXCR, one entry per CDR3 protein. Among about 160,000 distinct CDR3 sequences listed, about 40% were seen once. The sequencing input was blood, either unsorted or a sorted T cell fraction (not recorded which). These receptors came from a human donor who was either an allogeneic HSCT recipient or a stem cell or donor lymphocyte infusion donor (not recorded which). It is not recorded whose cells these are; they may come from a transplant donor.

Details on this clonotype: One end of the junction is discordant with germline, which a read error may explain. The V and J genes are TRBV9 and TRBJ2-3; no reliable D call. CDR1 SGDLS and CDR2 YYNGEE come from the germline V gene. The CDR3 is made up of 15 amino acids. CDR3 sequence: CASSVIASNTNTQYF. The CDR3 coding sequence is TGTGCCAGCAGCGTAATCGCGAGCAACACAAATACGCAGTATTTT.

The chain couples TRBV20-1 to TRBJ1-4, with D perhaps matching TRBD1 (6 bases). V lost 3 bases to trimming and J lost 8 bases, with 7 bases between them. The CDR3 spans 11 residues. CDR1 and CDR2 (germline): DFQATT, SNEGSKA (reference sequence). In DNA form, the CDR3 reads TGCAGTGCTAGGGGGACAGAAAAACTGTTTTTT. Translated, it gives CSARGTEKLFF.

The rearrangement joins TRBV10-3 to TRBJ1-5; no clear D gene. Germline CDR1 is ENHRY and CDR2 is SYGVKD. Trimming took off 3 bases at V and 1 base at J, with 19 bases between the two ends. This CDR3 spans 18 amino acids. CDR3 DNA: TGTGCCATCAGTGACGGTCCCAACTCCTGGACCAGCAATCAGCCCCAGCATTTT. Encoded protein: CAISDGPNSWTSNQPQHF.

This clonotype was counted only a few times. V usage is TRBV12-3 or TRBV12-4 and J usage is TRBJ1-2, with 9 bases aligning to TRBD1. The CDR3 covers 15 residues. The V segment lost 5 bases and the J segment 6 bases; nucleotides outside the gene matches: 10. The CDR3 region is CASSHTPTGGDGYTF. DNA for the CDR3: TGTGCCAGCAGTCACACCCCAACAGGGGGCGATGGCTACACCTTC.

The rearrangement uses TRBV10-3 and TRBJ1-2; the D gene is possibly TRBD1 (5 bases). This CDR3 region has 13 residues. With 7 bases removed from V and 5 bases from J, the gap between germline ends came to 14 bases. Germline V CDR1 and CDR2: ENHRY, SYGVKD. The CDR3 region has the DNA TGTGCCATCAAGGGCGGGGCCCTTTATGGCTACACCTTC. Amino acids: CAIKGGALYGYTF.

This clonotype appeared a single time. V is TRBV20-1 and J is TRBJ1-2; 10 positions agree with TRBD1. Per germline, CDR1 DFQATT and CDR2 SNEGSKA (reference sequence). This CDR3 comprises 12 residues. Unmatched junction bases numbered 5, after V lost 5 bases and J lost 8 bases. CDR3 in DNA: TGCAGTGCTTTTTGGACAGGGGGAGGCTACACCTTC. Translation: CSAFWTGGGYTF.

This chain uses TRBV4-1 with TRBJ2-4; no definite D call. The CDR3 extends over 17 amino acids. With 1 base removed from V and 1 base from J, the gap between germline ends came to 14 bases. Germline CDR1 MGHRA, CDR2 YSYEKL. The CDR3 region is CASSQGQAVGAKNIQYF. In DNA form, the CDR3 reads TGCGCCAGCAGCCAAGGGCAGGCGGTCGGGGCCAAAAACATTCAGTACTTC.

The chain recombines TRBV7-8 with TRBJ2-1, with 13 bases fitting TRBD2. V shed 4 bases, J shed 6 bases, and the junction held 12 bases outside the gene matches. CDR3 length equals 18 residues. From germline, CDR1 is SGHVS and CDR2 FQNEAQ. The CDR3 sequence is CASSSDAGLAGRTNEQFF. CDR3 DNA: TGTGCCAGCAGCTCAGACGCGGGACTAGCGGGGCGGACCAATGAGCAGTTCTTC.

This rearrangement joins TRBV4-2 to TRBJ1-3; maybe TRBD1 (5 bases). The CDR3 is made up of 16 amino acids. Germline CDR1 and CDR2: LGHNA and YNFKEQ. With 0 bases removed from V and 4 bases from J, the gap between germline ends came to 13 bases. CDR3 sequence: CASSQDPTAIGNTIYF. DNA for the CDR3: TGTGCCAGCAGCCAAGACCCGACAGCTATCGGAAACACCATATATTTT.

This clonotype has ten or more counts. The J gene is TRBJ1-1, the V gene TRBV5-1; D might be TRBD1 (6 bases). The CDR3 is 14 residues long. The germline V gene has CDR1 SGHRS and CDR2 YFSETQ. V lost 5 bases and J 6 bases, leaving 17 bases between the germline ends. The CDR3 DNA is TGCGCCAGCAGTCAACAGGGTGGATTGGCTGAAGCTTTCTTT. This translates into CASSQQGGLAEAFF.

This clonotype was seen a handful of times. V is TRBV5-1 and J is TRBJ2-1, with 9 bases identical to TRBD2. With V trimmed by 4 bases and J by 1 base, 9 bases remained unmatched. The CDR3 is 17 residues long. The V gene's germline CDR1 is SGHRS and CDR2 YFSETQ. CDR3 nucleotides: TGCGCCAGCAGCCAACCCCCTAGCGGGGAATCCTACAATGAGCAGTTCTTC. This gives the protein CASSQPPSGESYNEQFF. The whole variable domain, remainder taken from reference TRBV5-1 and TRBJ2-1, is KAGVTQTPRYLIKTRGQQVTLSCSPISGHRSVSWYQQTPGQGLQFLFEYFSETQRNKGNFPGRFSGRQFSNSRSEMNVSTLELGDSALYLCASSQPPSGESYNEQFFGPGTRLTVL.

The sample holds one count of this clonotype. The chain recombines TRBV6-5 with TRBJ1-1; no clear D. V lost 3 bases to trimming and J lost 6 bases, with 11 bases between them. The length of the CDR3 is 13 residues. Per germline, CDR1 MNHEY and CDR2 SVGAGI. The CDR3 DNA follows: TGTGCCAGCAGTTATGGCCCGGCGGCTGAAGCTTTCTTT. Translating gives CASSYGPAAEAFF.